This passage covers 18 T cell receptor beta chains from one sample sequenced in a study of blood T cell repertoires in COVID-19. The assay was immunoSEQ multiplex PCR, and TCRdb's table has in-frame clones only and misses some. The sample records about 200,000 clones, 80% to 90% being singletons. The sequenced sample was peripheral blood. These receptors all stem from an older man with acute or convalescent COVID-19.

CDR3 in amino acids: CASSVSGLVVDTQYF. The CDR3 DNA is TGTGCCAGCAGCGTCTCGGGACTAGTTGTAGATACGCAGTATTTT. The chain uses TRBV7-3 and TRBJ2-3; 8 positions agree with TRBD2. This CDR3 region has 15 residues. Germline V CDR1 and CDR2: SGHTA, FQGTGA. Germline trimming cut 5 bases from V and 5 bases from J; bases unmatched to any gene: 9.

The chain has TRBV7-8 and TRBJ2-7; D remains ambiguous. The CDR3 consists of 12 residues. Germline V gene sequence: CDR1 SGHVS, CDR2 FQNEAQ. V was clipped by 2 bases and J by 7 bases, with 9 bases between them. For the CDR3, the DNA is TGTGCCAGCAGCTTAATCGGTTGGGAGCAGTACGTC. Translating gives CASSLIGWEQYV.

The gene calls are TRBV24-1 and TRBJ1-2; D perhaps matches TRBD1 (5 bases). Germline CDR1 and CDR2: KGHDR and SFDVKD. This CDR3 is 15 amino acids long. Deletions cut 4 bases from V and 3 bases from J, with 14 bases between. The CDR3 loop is CATSDPGSADYGYTF. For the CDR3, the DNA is TGTGCCACCAGTGACCCAGGGTCGGCAGACTATGGCTACACCTTC.

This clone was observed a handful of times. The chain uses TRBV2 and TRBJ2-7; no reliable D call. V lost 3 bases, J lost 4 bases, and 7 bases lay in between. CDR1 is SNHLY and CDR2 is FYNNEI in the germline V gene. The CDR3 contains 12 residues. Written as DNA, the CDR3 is TGTGCCAGCAGTGATTTGTCTTACGAGCAGTACTTC. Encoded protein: CASSDLSYEQYF.

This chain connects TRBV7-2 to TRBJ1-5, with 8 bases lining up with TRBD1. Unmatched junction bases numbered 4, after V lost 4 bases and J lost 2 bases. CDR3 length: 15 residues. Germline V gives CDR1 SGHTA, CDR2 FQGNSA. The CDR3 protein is CASSSGGQGNQPQHF. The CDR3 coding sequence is TGTGCCAGCAGCTCCGGGGGACAGGGCAATCAGCCCCAGCATTTT.

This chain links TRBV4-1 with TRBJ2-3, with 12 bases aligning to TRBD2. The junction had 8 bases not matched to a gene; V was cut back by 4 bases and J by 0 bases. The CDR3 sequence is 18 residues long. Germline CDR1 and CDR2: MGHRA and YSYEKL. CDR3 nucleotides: TGCGCCAGCAGCCTCGAAACTAGCGGGAGGCGGAGCACAGATACGCAGTATTTT. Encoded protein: CASSLETSGRRSTDTQYF.

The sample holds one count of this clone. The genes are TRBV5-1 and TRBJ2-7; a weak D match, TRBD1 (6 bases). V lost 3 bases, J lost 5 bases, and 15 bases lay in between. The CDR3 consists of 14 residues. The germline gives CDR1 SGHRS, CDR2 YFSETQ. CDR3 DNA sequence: TGCGCCAGCAGCTGGACAGACTTAATGGACGAGCAGTACTTC. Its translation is CASSWTDLMDEQYF.

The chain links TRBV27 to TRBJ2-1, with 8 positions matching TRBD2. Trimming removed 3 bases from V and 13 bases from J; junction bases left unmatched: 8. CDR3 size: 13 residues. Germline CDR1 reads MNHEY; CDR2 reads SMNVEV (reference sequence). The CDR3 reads CASSFRGGARQFF. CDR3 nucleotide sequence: TGTGCCAGCAGTTTCCGGGGGGGTGCCAGACAGTTCTTC.

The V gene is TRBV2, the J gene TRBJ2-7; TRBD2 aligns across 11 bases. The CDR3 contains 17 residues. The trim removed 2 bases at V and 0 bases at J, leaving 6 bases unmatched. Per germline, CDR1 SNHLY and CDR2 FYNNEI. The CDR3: CASSEWGGLAVSYEQYF. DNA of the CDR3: TGTGCCAGCAGTGAATGGGGGGGACTAGCGGTCTCCTACGAGCAGTACTTC.

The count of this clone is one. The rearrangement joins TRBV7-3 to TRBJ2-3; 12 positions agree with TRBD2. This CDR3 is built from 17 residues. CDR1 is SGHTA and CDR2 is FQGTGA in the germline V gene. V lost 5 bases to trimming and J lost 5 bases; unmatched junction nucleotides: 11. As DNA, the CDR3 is TGTGCCAGCAGCACACGACTAGCGGGAGAGGGAAGAGATACGCAGTATTTT. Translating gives CASSTRLAGEGRDTQYF.

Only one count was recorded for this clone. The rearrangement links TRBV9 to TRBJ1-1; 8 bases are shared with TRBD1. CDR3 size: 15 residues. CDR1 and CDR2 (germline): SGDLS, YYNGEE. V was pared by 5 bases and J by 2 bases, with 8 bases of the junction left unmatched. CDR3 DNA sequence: TGTGCCAGCAGTCAATCAGGGGGCTTTAACACTGAAGCTTTCTTT. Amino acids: CASSQSGGFNTEAFF.

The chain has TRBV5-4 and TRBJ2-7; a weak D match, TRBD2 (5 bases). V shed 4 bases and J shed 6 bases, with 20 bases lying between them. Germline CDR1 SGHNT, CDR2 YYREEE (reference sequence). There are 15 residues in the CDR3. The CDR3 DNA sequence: TGTGCCAGCAGCCGGACCGGGGTCGCCGTACGCGAGCAGTACTTC. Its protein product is CASSRTGVAVREQYF.

In nucleotides, the CDR3 is TGTGCCAGCAGCCAAGAACAGGGTGCGCAGACCCAGTACTTC. Translated: CASSQEQGAQTQYF. The J gene is TRBJ2-5, the V gene TRBV3-1 (or the pseudogene TRBV3-2); a possible D gene is TRBD1 (6 bases). This CDR3 has 14 residues. In germline, CDR1 is LGHDT, CDR2 YNNKEL (reference sequence). The ends were cut back, 0 bases at V and 6 bases at J, with 11 bases in the middle.

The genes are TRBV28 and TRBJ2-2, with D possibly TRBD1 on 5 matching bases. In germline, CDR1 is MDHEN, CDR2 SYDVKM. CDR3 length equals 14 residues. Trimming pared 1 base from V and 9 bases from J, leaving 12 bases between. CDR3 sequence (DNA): TGTGCCAGCAGTTTATCGTACAGGTCTTGGGAGCTGTTTTTT. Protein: CASSLSYRSWELFF.

CDR3: CASSQRGDRDHQPQHF. CDR3 in DNA: TGTGCCAGCAGCCAACGGGGGGACAGGGACCATCAGCCCCAGCATTTT. The chain joins TRBV7-4 to TRBJ1-5; 9 nucleotides line up with TRBD1. Germline assignment: CDR1 SGHVT and CDR2 SQSDAQ. This CDR3 spans 16 amino acids. V gave up 5 bases and J gave up 5 bases; unmatched junction bases: 10.

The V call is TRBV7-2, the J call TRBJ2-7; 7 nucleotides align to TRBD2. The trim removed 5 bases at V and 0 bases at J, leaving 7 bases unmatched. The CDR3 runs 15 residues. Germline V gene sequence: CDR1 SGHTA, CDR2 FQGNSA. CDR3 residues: CASSDSGPSSYEQYF. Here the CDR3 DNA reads TGTGCCAGCAGCGATAGCGGGCCTAGCTCCTACGAGCAGTACTTC. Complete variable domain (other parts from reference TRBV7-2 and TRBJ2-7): GAGVSQSPSNKVTEKGKDVELRCDPISGHTALYWYRQSLGQGLEFLIYFQGNSAPDKSGLPSDRFSAERTGGSVSTLTIQRTQQEDSAVYLCASSDSGPSSYEQYFGPGTRLTVT.

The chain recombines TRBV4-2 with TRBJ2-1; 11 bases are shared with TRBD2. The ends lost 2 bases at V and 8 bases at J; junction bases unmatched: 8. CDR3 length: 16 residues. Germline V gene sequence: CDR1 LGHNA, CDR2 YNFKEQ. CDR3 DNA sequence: TGTGCCAGCAGCCAAACCACTAGCGGGAGACGGCATGAGCAGTTCTTC. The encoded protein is CASSQTTSGRRHEQFF.

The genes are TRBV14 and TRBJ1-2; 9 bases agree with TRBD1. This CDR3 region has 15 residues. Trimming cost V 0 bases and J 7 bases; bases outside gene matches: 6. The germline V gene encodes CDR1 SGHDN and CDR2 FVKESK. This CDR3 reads CASSQEGRTGVGYTF. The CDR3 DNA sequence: TGTGCCAGCAGCCAAGAGGGAAGGACAGGGGTTGGCTACACCTTC.